Below, one T cell receptor (beta chain) is given with its context. Germline V CDR1 and CDR2: SGHDT, YYEEEE. With 4 bases removed from V and 7 bases from J, the gap between germline ends came to 9 bases. The CDR3 length is 12 residues. Libraries were prepared by immunoSEQ multiplex PCR; TCRdb keeps only in-frame clonotypes and omits some of them. The sample has some 2.1 million clones, around 95% seen once. This sample is part of a study of shared clonotypes between healthy human individuals. The receptor was derived from a man aged 18-30 years in good health. The chain has TRBV5-6 and TRBJ1-5, with D perhaps matching TRBD1 (5 bases). The sequenced material came from naive CD4+ T cells sorted from blood. Subset defined: CD45RA+ positively selected. The CDR3 sequence: CASSRQKQPQHF. CDR3 nucleotides: TGTGCCAGCAGCCGACAGAAGCAGCCCCAGCATTTT. Full variable domain (remainder filled in from reference TRBV5-6 and TRBJ1-5): DAGVTQSPTHLIKTRGQQVTLRCSPKSGHDTVSWYQQALGQGPQFIFQYYEEEERQRGNFPDRFSGHQFPNYSSELNVNALLLGDSALYLCASSRQKQPQHFGDGTRLSIL.